The source of this T cell receptor beta chain is a study of T cells after yellow fever vaccination (dated by TCRdb to between 2019 and 2020). In the study overall: The SMART-Seq v4 Ultra Low Input RNA kit was used to prepare libraries from fractions with low cell numbers. Bulk TCR alpha and beta repertoires were sequenced longitudinally to track T-cell clones before and after primary and booster YFV17D yellow fever vaccination. Two healthy male donors, one aged 18 to 29 and one aged 30 to 40 years, made up the cohort. Bulk PBMC replicates and cell subsets were isolated from blood drawn at multiple timepoints before and after both primary and secondary immunization. Beyond this particular receptor, the publication reports: A small share of clonotypes occurred in both CD4 and CD8 compartments, likely arising from convergent recombination. Because the study included only a couple of donors, the extent to which the findings can be generalized is limited. FACS-sorted repertoires could contain abundant contaminating clonotypes from the bulk population, so computational filtering was required. After the booster, most of the clones that had expanded following primary vaccination were detected again (96% of CD4 and roughly 90% of CD8), which suggests that memory was broadly maintained. The secondary T-cell response was found to be weaker but faster than the primary response, with a peak reached on day 5 rather than on day 15.

Explained via the paper, the treatment or condition label denotes: live attenuated yellow fever vaccine strain. A standard Ficoll-Paque protocol was used to isolate PBMCs from peripheral blood. Dynabeads CD4 and CD8 positive selection kits were used to isolate the CD4 and CD8 T-cell fractions. TriZol was used to extract RNA from bulk PBMCs, CD4 and CD8 fractions, and dextramer-positive and dextramer-negative fractions. Reads for this sample came from an Illumina NovaSeq 6000. TCR cDNA was made using 5'RACE template switching, a step that added a universal primer site and unique molecular identifiers. Priming of cDNA synthesis was performed from both the TCR alpha and TCR beta constant segments. Two PCR steps were used to amplify libraries, with sample barcodes and sequencing adapters being added in the second step. Sequencing of the libraries was done on either Illumina HiSeq 2500 (2x100 bp) or NovaSeq (2x150 bp). From the authors' description of their analysis: Demultiplexing of reads and collapsing into UMI consensus sequences were performed with MIGEC, and V(D)J alignment was carried out with MiXCR. Clonotypes responding to the vaccine were identified with edgeR on replicate PBMC samples, with the criteria of FDR below 0.01 and a log2 fold change above 5 up to day 15. Bulk clonotypes were assigned CD4 or CD8 identity according to which sequenced CD4 or CD8 repertoire held them at higher abundance. TCRdb redid the processing of the public reads, applying fastp at Q25 and MiXCR, and retained in-frame beta chains. Rows merge per CDR3 protein into single entries with the most common DNA and genes. The V and J calls were not made by the authors but by TCRdb's processing. The sample table lists around 320,000 distinct CDR3 sequences, around 11% of them with a count of one. Less than 3.5% of the sample belongs to the ten largest clones.

A remark on this clonotype: Its antigen is not yet known. No much larger clone exists at a distance of one base, and base qualities are not known.

Trimmed from V: 1 base; trimmed from J: 4 bases; junction bases lacking a gene match: 6. Inclusive of the bounding cysteine and phenylalanine, the CDR3 is 15 residues long. Only the CDR3 part of the read is kept: 45 bases, read in frame from the first base. Taken from the germline V gene (reference sequence), the CDR1 and CDR2 loops are DFQATT and SNEGSKA. Specimen: CD4+ T cells sorted from PBMCs, collected 45 days after the yellow fever booster vaccination. This receptor was identified in a young man who received the YFV17D yellow fever vaccine. Recombination joined TRBV20-1 with TRBJ2-7; the central 11 bases match TRBD2. The CDR3 loop reads CSARVGTSGRYEQYF. The nucleotides read TGCAGTGCTAGAGTAGGGACTAGCGGCCGTTACGAGCAGTACTTC.